This section outlines one T cell receptor beta chain sequence together with its context. TCRdb keeps only in-frame clones here, not all; method: immunoSEQ multiplex PCR. The sample has about 2.3 million clones, more than 85% seen once; the top ten hold 0.39%. This record comes from a study of shared clonotypes between healthy human individuals. The overall study: Donor ages ranged 18 to 49 years: a couple of women, a few men.

The V gene's germline CDR1 is LGHNA and CDR2 YSLEER. The CDR3 is 14 amino acids. Trimming removed 3 bases from V and 8 bases from J, with 16 bases in between. The chain is built from TRBV4-3 and TRBJ1-2; no clear D gene. The sequence was obtained from a man in his late teens or twenties in good health. Some clones in this sample may be carry-over from other donors' samples. The sequenced sample consisted of naive CD4+ T cells from PBMCs. Subset given: CD45RA+ positively selected. The CDR3, as DNA: TGCGCCAGCAGCCAGCCGGGAGAAGCATCAGGCTACACCTTC. Protein: CASSQPGEASGYTF.